Listed below are T cell receptor beta chains from one sample, sequenced in a study of CXCR3-negative and CXCR3-positive naive CD8 T cells. TCRdb re-called the 5' RACE reads, yielding one record per CDR3 amino acid sequence without DNA. Its listing shows roughly 140,000 distinct CDR3 sequences. The sequenced material came from naive CXCR3+ CD8+ T cells from blood. The receptors were gathered from a human donor in good health. Some clones in this sample may be carry-over from other donors' samples. Each CDR3 is given with its conserved first and last residue. Each record gives: J gene, V gene, CDR3 protein.

J: TRBJ2-7
V: TRBV12-3/TRBV12-4
CDR3: CASSPFLNYEQYF

J: TRBJ2-7
V: TRBV29-1
CDR3: CSVADRSSYEQYF

J: TRBJ1-2
V: TRBV13
CDR3: CASSPWGEDGYTF

J: TRBJ2-7
V: TRBV9
CDR3: CASSVDYEQYF

J: TRBJ1-1
V: TRBV11-1
CDR3: CASSPGMHPEAFF

J: TRBJ2-3
V: TRBV29-1
CDR3: CSVRLSTDTQYF

J: TRBJ1-6
V: TRBV30
CDR3: CAWSPGARGNSPLHF

J: TRBJ2-1
V: TRBV9
CDR3: CASSVGRGNEQFF

J: TRBJ1-3
V: TRBV15
CDR3: CATSDNRGHGNTIYF

J: TRBJ2-7
V: TRBV12-3/TRBV12-4
CDR3: CASSFSGTSSYEQYF

J: TRBJ2-4
V: TRBV5-6
CDR3: CASSLETVSLAKNIQYF

J: TRBJ2-3
V: TRBV7-8
CDR3: CASSTLAGVRTDTQYF

J: TRBJ2-5
V: TRBV12-5
CDR3: CASGTQYQETQYF

J: TRBJ2-7
V: TRBV28
CDR3: CASSSQEDQISYEQYF

J: TRBJ2-7
V: TRBV4-3
CDR3: CASSPGTSGGHEQYF

J: TRBJ2-2
V: TRBV4-3
CDR3: CASSQDSGWDPNTGELFF

J: TRBJ2-2
V: TRBV18
CDR3: CASSPRDRAHTGELFF

J: TRBJ2-5
V: TRBV9
CDR3: CASSGTSAEETQYF

J: TRBJ2-1
V: TRBV7-3
CDR3: CASSFEPGLYNEQFF

J: TRBJ2-5
V: TRBV28
CDR3: CASSFGGSSSETQYF

J: TRBJ2-1
V: TRBV11-3
CDR3: CASGPGQGNEKFF

J: TRBJ2-1
V: TRBV19
CDR3: CASSIWDSYNEQFF